This T cell receptor beta chain was recorded in a study of blood T cell repertoires in COVID-19. As for the study in general: Acute-phase and convalescent COVID-19 samples originated in the United States, Italy and Spain.

Germline CDR1 is SEHNR and CDR2 is FQNEAQ (reference sequence). The CDR3 has 16 amino acids. Between the trimmed V and J ends, which lost 1 base and 5 bases, there was a span of 18 bases. This clone showed up just a few times. The repertoire was sequenced with immunoSEQ multiplex PCR; TCRdb's copy has only in-frame clones and lacks some. The data hold tens of thousands of clones, with 70% to 90% observed a single time. Material: peripheral blood. The chain uses TRBV7-9 and TRBJ2-7; D perhaps matches TRBD2 (6 bases). This TCR was sampled from a woman older than 75 with active COVID-19. In DNA form, the CDR3 reads TGTGCCAGCAGCTTAGGTTGGGGGGTATACCAAGACGAGCAGTACTTC. The encoded protein is CASSLGWGVYQDEQYF.